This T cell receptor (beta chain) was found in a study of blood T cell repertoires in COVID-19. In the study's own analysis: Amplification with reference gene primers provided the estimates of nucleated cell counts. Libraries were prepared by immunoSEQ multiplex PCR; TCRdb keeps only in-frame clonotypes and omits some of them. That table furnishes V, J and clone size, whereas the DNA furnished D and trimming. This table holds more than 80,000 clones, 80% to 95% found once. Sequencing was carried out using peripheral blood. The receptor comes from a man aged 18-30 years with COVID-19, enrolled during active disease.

CDR3 bases: TGTGCCAGCAGCTTATTGTCAGGTAGCAATCAGCCCCAGCATTTT. It encodes CASSLLSGSNQPQHF. This rearrangement joins TRBV7-2 to TRBJ1-5, with no clear D. Germline CDR1 reads SGHTA; CDR2 reads FQGNSA. Trimming removed 2 bases at V and 0 bases at J, with 8 bases between. The CDR3 is 15 residues long.